The rows below give T cell receptor beta chains drawn from one sample of a study of T cell responses to AZD1222 COVID-19 vaccine. Assay used: immunoSEQ multiplex PCR; TCRdb lists only in-frame clones, some missing. The sample has 75,000 to 95,000 clones; 88% are singletons. Specimen: peripheral blood, collected on day 0 of AZD1222 vaccination. These receptors were obtained from an adult in good health. The CDR3 runs from the conserved cysteine through the conserved F or W. A D gene is named only where the DNA matches it firmly. Only some rows state a clone size, as once, few, many or a class for expanded clones.

j_gene,abundance,v_gene,len,d_gene,CDR3nt,CDR3aa
TRBJ2-2,NA,TRBV28,13,NA,TGTGCCAGCCGAGAGGGGAACGCCGGGGAGCTGTTTTTT,CASREGNAGELFF
TRBJ2-4,medium-sized,TRBV13,17,NA,TGTGCCAGCAGCTCCTCGGGCGGGCGGCCTGATAGGGACATTCAGTACTTC,CASSSSGGRPDRDIQYF
TRBJ2-5,NA,TRBV2,15,NA,TGTGCCAGCAGTGACCAGATGCTACTCCAAGAGACCCAGTACTTC,CASSDQMLLQETQYF
TRBJ1-4,NA,TRBV6-2/TRBV6-3,15,NA,TGTGCCAGCAGTTACCGGCAGGGGATCTACGAAAAACTGTTTTTT,CASSYRQGIYEKLFF
TRBJ2-3,once,TRBV9,13,NA,TGTGCCAGCAGCGTAGTGCTAACAGATACGCAGTATTTT,CASSVVLTDTQYF
TRBJ2-7,few,TRBV28,14,NA,TGTGCCAGCAGCTCACAAGTGAGGACGGTCGAGCAGTACTTC,CASSSQVRTVEQYF
TRBJ2-1,NA,TRBV4-2,17,NA,TGTGCCAGCACCAGAGGGGAGAGGGGGGTTTCCTACAATGAGCAGTTCTTC,CASTRGERGVSYNEQFF
TRBJ2-7,NA,TRBV10-3,14,NA,TGTGCCATCAGCCGGGAAGAAACTTCTTCCGAGCAGTACTTC,CAISREETSSEQYF
TRBJ1-5,few,TRBV23-1,19,NA,TGCGCCAGCAGTCAATCTGGCGGGCAGGGGATACCTAGCAATCAGCCCCAGCATTTT,CASSQSGGQGIPSNQPQHF
TRBJ1-4,few,TRBV7-2,15,NA,TGTGCCAGCAGCTATCAACAGTGGGAAGATGAAAAACTGTTTTTT,CASSYQQWEDEKLFF
TRBJ1-6,NA,TRBV4-3,15,TRBD1,TGCGCAAACTCAGGGGGTTTCTCCTATAATTCACCCCTCCACTTT,CANSGGFSYNSPLHF
TRBJ1-6,NA,TRBV2,15,NA,TGTGCCAGCAGTGAATCCCCTGAGAGGAGTGCACCCCTCCACTTT,CASSESPERSAPLHF
TRBJ1-2,NA,TRBV9,17,NA,TGTGCCAGCAGCCCACTTGAGACGGGACTGCGCAATGGCGGCTACACCTTC,CASSPLETGLRNGGYTF
TRBJ2-5,NA,TRBV7-2,14,NA,TGTGCCAGCAGCTCGTCCCCGGGAAAAGAGACCCAGTACTTC,CASSSSPGKETQYF
TRBJ2-1,NA,TRBV20-1,16,TRBD2,TGCAGTGCTAGTCGTAATAGCGGGAGACCTAACAATGAGCAGTTCTTC,CSASRNSGRPNNEQFF
TRBJ1-1,NA,TRBV7-2,13,NA,TGTGCCAGCAGCTTAGCGAGGAACACTGAAGCTTTCTTT,CASSLARNTEAFF
TRBJ2-2,few,TRBV7-2,15,NA,TGTGCCAGCAGCTTAGCGGCAGCTTACACCGGGGAGCTGTTTTTT,CASSLAAAYTGELFF
TRBJ2-7,NA,TRBV6-2/TRBV6-3,12,NA,TGTGCCAGCAGCACACTAGTTAGCGAGCAGTACTTC,CASSTLVSEQYF
TRBJ2-1,NA,TRBV7-8,16,NA,TGTGCCAGCAGCTTAGAAACCGTCCGGGGAAGCAATGAGCAGTTCTTC,CASSLETVRGSNEQFF
TRBJ1-2,NA,TRBV6-5,15,TRBD1,TGTGCCAGCAGCCCAGGGGGGGTGGGGAACTATGGCTACACCTTC,CASSPGGVGNYGYTF
TRBJ2-7,NA,TRBV11-3,11,NA,TGTGCCAGCAGCTTAGTAGCGGAGCAGTACTTC,CASSLVAEQYF
TRBJ2-2,NA,TRBV6-5,15,NA,TGTGCCAGCAGCGCCTCCCAGGGAGAGACCGGGGAGCTGTTTTTT,CASSASQGETGELFF
TRBJ1-2,NA,TRBV28,12,NA,TGTGCCAGCAGTTTGGACAGCTATGGCTACACCTTC,CASSLDSYGYTF
TRBJ2-7,NA,TRBV4-2,15,NA,TGTGCCAGCAGCCAAGTCATTTCAGGGGCTAACGAGCAGTACTTC,CASSQVISGANEQYF
TRBJ1-1,NA,TRBV11-3,15,NA,TGTGCCAGCAGCTTAGGTCCAGGGGAGGACACTGAAGCTTTCTTT,CASSLGPGEDTEAFF
TRBJ1-1,once,TRBV6-4,15,TRBD1,TGTGCCAGCAGGCCATGGACAGGGATTAACACTGAAGCTTTCTTT,CASRPWTGINTEAFF
TRBJ2-3,NA,TRBV7-3,13,NA,TGTGCCAGCAGCCCGGGGGGCACAGATACGCAGTATTTT,CASSPGGTDTQYF
TRBJ1-1,NA,TRBV6-6,10,NA,TGTGCCACCAAGGACCGGGAAGCTTTCTTT,CATKDREAFF
TRBJ2-1,NA,TRBV7-2,15,NA,TGTGCCAGCAGCTTAGCGGGCGCCACTCACAATGAGCAGTTCTTC,CASSLAGATHNEQFF
TRBJ1-2,NA,TRBV6-2/TRBV6-3,15,NA,TGTGCCAGCAGCTCCCCGGCGGGGGCGAACTATGGCTACACCTTC,CASSSPAGANYGYTF
TRBJ2-2,NA,TRBV23-1,16,NA,TGCGCCAGCAGTCACATCCCACAGGGACGACACCGGGAGCTGTTTTTT,CASSHIPQGRHRELFF
TRBJ2-1,NA,TRBV2,13,TRBD2,TGTGCCAGCAGTGGGACTAGCTGGGATGAGCAGTTCTTC,CASSGTSWDEQFF
TRBJ2-7,NA,TRBV5-1,15,TRBD1,TGCGCCAGCAGCTTGGTGACAGGGGGCTCTAACGAGCAGTACTTC,CASSLVTGGSNEQYF
TRBJ1-5,once,TRBV27,12,NA,TGTGCCAGCTCTCAAGGGGGTCAGCCCCAGCATTTT,CASSQGGQPQHF
TRBJ2-7,NA,TRBV6-2/TRBV6-3,14,TRBD1,TGTGCCAGCAGTCGGGACAGGGCCCCGGGTGAGCAGTACTTC,CASSRDRAPGEQYF
TRBJ1-2,NA,TRBV21-1,15,NA,TGTGCCAGCAGCAAAGAGTGGGGACGTCTCTATGGCTACACCTTC,CASSKEWGRLYGYTF
TRBJ2-7,few,TRBV18,14,TRBD1,TGTGCCAGCTCACCATCGACAGGGCGGAACGAGCAGTACTTC,CASSPSTGRNEQYF
TRBJ2-2,NA,TRBV5-1,15,TRBD2,TGCGCCAGCAGCTTAGCGGGGGGTGACACCGGGGAGCTGTTTTTT,CASSLAGGDTGELFF
TRBJ2-7,NA,TRBV6-5,16,NA,TGTGCCAGCAGTTACTTTAGCCTATCTGACTCCTACGAGCAGTACTTC,CASSYFSLSDSYEQYF
TRBJ1-5,NA,TRBV4-2,18,NA,TGTGCCAGCAGCCAAGATCGTGGCGGCCTTTATAGCAATCAGCCCCAGCATTTT,CASSQDRGGLYSNQPQHF
TRBJ1-6,NA,TRBV15,16,NA,TGTGCCACCAGCAGAGATTGGGACGTACTATGGGGAGCCCTCCACTTT,CATSRDWDVLWGALHF
TRBJ1-5,NA,TRBV12-3/TRBV12-4,13,NA,TGTGCCAGCAGTTTGACAGGTTTACAGCCCCAGCATTTT,CASSLTGLQPQHF
TRBJ1-4,NA,TRBV4-2,15,NA,TGTGCCAGCAGCCGGACCACAGCGACTAATGAAAAACTGTTTTTT,CASSRTTATNEKLFF
TRBJ1-1,NA,TRBV7-9,16,NA,TGTGCCAGCAGCCCCCTACAGGAGTCTGTGAACACTGAAGCTTTCTTT,CASSPLQESVNTEAFF
TRBJ1-2,NA,TRBV7-2,13,NA,TGTGCCAGCAGCCAGGGACGGAACTATGGCTACACCTTC,CASSQGRNYGYTF
TRBJ1-4,NA,TRBV19,13,NA,TGTGCCAGTAGTGGCCCGGGCGGCGGAAAACTGTTTTTT,CASSGPGGGKLFF
TRBJ2-7,once,TRBV19,11,NA,TGTGCCAGTAGTTCCATATACGAGCAGTACTTC,CASSSIYEQYF
TRBJ1-5,NA,TRBV21-1,16,NA,TGTGCCTATCACCGCCCCCGGGACAGGGGGAATCAGCCCCAGCATTTT,CAYHRPRDRGNQPQHF
TRBJ1-5,NA,TRBV10-2,14,NA,TGCGCCAGCACTAAGGACAGACAATATCAGCCCCAGCATTTT,CASTKDRQYQPQHF
TRBJ2-5,NA,TRBV28,15,NA,TGTGCCAGCAATCCTAGGCAGGGAGGCGCGGAGACCCAGTACTTC,CASNPRQGGAETQYF